A single TCR beta chain is shown here with its context. Antigen: not known. This entry is derived from a study of cytomegalovirus exposure and HLA in healthy donors. Whole-study findings and limits: Presence/absence results assume similar sequencing depth per donor, which may not hold. Later analysis identified a missense DCLRE1C variant that was linked to TCR beta V- and J-gene trimming.

CDR3 length: 15 residues. Germline CDR1 SGDLS, CDR2 YYNGEE. V shed 3 bases and J 6 bases; nucleotides not matched to a gene: 11. The PCR ran on 60 Vbeta and 13 Jbeta primers. The table came from immunoSEQ multiplex PCR; TCRdb's copy has only in-frame clones and leaves some out. The table records 200,000 to 250,000 clones, 70% to 90% of them present only once. The clonotype was recovered from a human donor in good health. The chain uses TRBV9 and TRBJ1-2; TRBD1 aligns across 7 bases. The sequencing input was PBMCs. The CDR3 coding sequence is TGTGCCAGCAGCGCGTACAGGGGAGTGAGGGATGGCTACACCTTC. This sequence encodes CASSAYRGVRDGYTF.